The 25 T cell receptor beta chains listed next were all sequenced from one sample in a study of T-cell memory formation after mild COVID-19. In TCRdb, the 5' RACE reads were re-called with MiXCR into one record per CDR3 protein. The repertoire holds under 650,000 distinct CDR3 sequences, under 20% seen once, with around 13% in the top ten. The specimen sequenced was PBMCs or a T cell subset sorted from them (not recorded which). The source is an adult woman who had mild COVID-19 (a few samples of this study predate the infection). Cell type and time point are not known.

The genes are TRBV5-6 and TRBJ1-5, with unresolved D. The germline V and J ends were trimmed by 1 base and 6 bases, with 5 bases remaining between them. Per germline, CDR1 SGHDT and CDR2 YYEEEE. The CDR3 is 12 residues long. DNA for the CDR3: TGTGCCAGCAGCTTGTTCCGTCAGCCCCAGCATTTT. The encoded protein is CASSLFRQPQHF.

This clonotype has a count of ten or more. The chain employs TRBV7-9 and TRBJ2-7, with 8 bases identical to TRBD1. The germline V gene has CDR1 SEHNR and CDR2 FQNEAQ (reference sequence). This CDR3 region has 17 residues. V gave up 5 bases and J gave up 0 bases; unmatched junction bases: 12. CDR3 DNA sequence: TGTGCCAGCAGCCCAATGAATGGACAGGGCAGCTCCTACGAGCAGTACTTC. It specifies CASSPMNGQGSSYEQYF.

The rearrangement links TRBV2 to TRBJ2-1, with TRBD1 identical over 11 bases. CDR1 and CDR2 (germline): SNHLY, FYNNEI. V was clipped by 6 bases and J by 4 bases; unmatched bases: 5. The CDR3 runs 15 residues. CDR3 DNA: TGTGCCAGCAGGACGGGGACAGGGGGATACAATGAGCAGTTCTTC. Translated, it gives CASRTGTGGYNEQFF. Filled out from reference TRBV2 and TRBJ2-1, the complete variable domain reads EPEVTQTPSHQVTQMGQEVILRCVPISNHLYFYWYRQILGQKVEFLVSFYNNEISEKSEIFDDQFSVERPDGSNFTLKIRSTKLEDSAMYFCASRTGTGGYNEQFFGPGTRLTVL.

This chain links TRBV9 with TRBJ1-1; no clear D gene. Germline V gene data show CDR1 as SGDLS and CDR2 as YYNGEE. Trimming took off 7 bases at V and 0 bases at J, with 16 bases between the two ends. CDR3 length: 15 amino acids. As DNA, the CDR3 is TGTGCCAGCCGGCGGGTGAACCCTATGAACACTGAAGCTTTCTTT. This codes for CASRRVNPMNTEAFF.

The chain links TRBV5-1 to TRBJ1-2, with D perhaps matching TRBD1 (6 bases). Per the germline V gene, CDR1 is SGHRS and CDR2 is YFSETQ. There are 18 residues in the CDR3. Between the trimmed V and J ends, which lost 4 bases and 4 bases, there was a span of 26 bases. CDR3 bases: TGCGCCAGCAGCACGGGCGGATTCGGGACACCGGGTTCCTATGGCTACACCTTC. Amino acids: CASSTGGFGTPGSYGYTF.

This clonotype appeared a few times. V and J are TRBV7-9 and TRBJ2-7; D is unclear. CDR3 size: 17 residues. Germline CDR1 reads SEHNR; CDR2 reads FQNEAQ (reference sequence). Trimming removed 1 base at V and 2 bases at J, with 18 bases between. The CDR3 sequence is CASSLVSLGLSTYEQYF. The CDR3 DNA sequence: TGTGCCAGCAGCTTAGTTTCACTCGGGTTATCTACCTACGAGCAGTACTTC. Combining the CDR3 with reference TRBV7-9 and TRBJ2-7 gives the whole variable domain DTGVSQNPRHKITKRGQNVTFRCDPISEHNRLYWYRQTLGQGPEFLTYFQNEAQLEKSRLLSDRFSAERPKGSFSTLEIQRTEQGDSAMYLCASSLVSLGLSTYEQYFGPGTRLTVT.

The chain combines TRBV6-2 or TRBV6-3 with TRBJ2-5; TRBD2 might be the D (6 bases). The CDR3 totals 14 residues. Trimming left V 0 bases short and J 10 bases short, with 15 bases between. Per the germline V gene, CDR1 is MNHEY and CDR2 is SVGEGT. The CDR3 reads CASSYSGGAGIQYF. CDR3 nucleotide sequence: TGTGCCAGCAGTTACTCGGGGGGTGCAGGGATCCAGTACTTC.

This clonotype was observed a handful of times. The J gene is TRBJ2-7, the V gene TRBV29-1, with 10 bases matching TRBD2. This CDR3 spans 13 amino acids. V trimming: 5 bases; J trimming: 5 bases; junction bases outside the gene matches: 6. The germline V gene encodes CDR1 SQVTM and CDR2 ANQGSEA. CDR3 coding DNA: TGCAGCGTTACAGCGGGAGGGCCCCACGAGCAGTACTTC. It encodes CSVTAGGPHEQYF.

This clonotype turned up a few times. This sequence joins TRBV12-3 or TRBV12-4 and TRBJ1-1; 11 bases align to TRBD1. The CDR3 length is 15 residues. V shed 6 bases, J shed 0 bases, and the junction held 3 bases outside the gene matches. CDR3 sequence reads: CASRGQGVLNTEAFF. CDR3 sequence (DNA): TGTGCCAGCAGGGGACAGGGGGTCCTGAACACTGAAGCTTTCTTT.

This clonotype was detected a few times. The chain uses TRBV29-1 and TRBJ2-5; no reliable D call. CDR1 is SQVTM and CDR2 is ANQGSEA in the germline V gene. V gave up 5 bases and J gave up 4 bases, with 14 bases separating them. The CDR3 totals 13 residues. The CDR3 sequence: CSVLAHRRETQYF. CDR3 DNA sequence: TGCAGCGTTTTGGCACACCGTCGAGAGACCCAGTACTTC.

V usage is TRBV24-1 and J usage is TRBJ2-5; the D is unclear. V shed 1 base and J shed 7 bases, with 6 bases lying between them. Germline V gene data show CDR1 as KGHDR and CDR2 as SFDVKD. The CDR3 loop spans 12 amino acids. This CDR3 reads CATSDLGVTQYF. CDR3 nucleotide sequence: TGTGCCACCAGTGATTTAGGTGTGACCCAGTACTTC.

V gene TRBV10-3 combines with J gene TRBJ2-7; 7 bases are shared with TRBD1. V was clipped by 3 bases and J by 4 bases; unmatched bases: 6. This CDR3 comprises 14 residues. Germline CDR1 reads ENHRY; CDR2 reads SYGVKD. CDR3 bases: TGTGCCATCAGTGATAGCAGGGGGTGGTACGAGCAGTACTTC. Protein sequence: CAISDSRGWYEQYF.

The chain couples TRBV29-1 to TRBJ2-1; 8 positions match TRBD1. This CDR3 comprises 14 residues. J lost 2 bases, V lost 4 bases, and 4 bases had no gene match. Germline V gives CDR1 SQVTM, CDR2 ANQGSEA. The CDR3 nucleotides are TGCAGCGTTGGCCGACAGGGGACCTACAATGAGCAGTTCTTC. Protein product: CSVGRQGTYNEQFF.

This clonotype showed up just a few times. The genes are TRBV13 and TRBJ1-1, with 7 bases identical to TRBD1. Germline V CDR1 and CDR2: PRHDT, FYEKMQ (reference sequence). The V and J ends lost 5 bases and 0 bases, in that order; junction bases with no gene match: 6. CDR3 length equals 15 residues. The CDR3 coding sequence is TGTGCCAGCAGCCACCACAGGGGTATGAACACTGAAGCTTTCTTT. This gives the protein CASSHHRGMNTEAFF.

This clonotype was seen at least ten times. The rearrangement uses TRBV7-2 and TRBJ2-3; TRBD1 might be the D (5 bases). V gave up 2 bases and J gave up 10 bases, with 10 bases separating them. Germline CDR1 reads SGHTA; CDR2 reads FQGNSA. This CDR3 spans 12 amino acids. Written as DNA, the CDR3 is TGTGCCAGCAGCTTATTGACAGTTCCGCAGTATTTT. Translated, it gives CASSLLTVPQYF.

The table lists this clonotype with a few counts. J is TRBJ2-3 and V is TRBV12-3 or TRBV12-4, with D unresolved. The CDR3 contains 16 residues. V gave up 6 bases and J gave up 0 bases, with 16 bases separating them. Here the CDR3 reads CASRVSRVRSTDTQYF. CDR3 DNA: TGTGCCAGCAGGGTAAGCCGAGTCAGAAGCACAGATACGCAGTATTTT.

The chain joins TRBV5-1 to TRBJ1-2, with 7 bases identical to TRBD1. The trim removed 3 bases at V and 8 bases at J, leaving 7 bases unmatched. CDR3 length: 13 amino acids. Per the germline V gene, CDR1 is SGHRS and CDR2 is YFSETQ. The CDR3 is CASSSGTAMGYTF. The DNA of the CDR3 is TGCGCCAGCAGCTCCGGGACAGCTATGGGCTACACCTTC. Full variable domain (remainder filled in from reference TRBV5-1 and TRBJ1-2): KAGVTQTPRYLIKTRGQQVTLSCSPISGHRSVSWYQQTPGQGLQFLFEYFSETQRNKGNFPGRFSGRQFSNSRSEMNVSTLELGDSALYLCASSSGTAMGYTFGSGTRLTVV.

The V gene is TRBV4-3, the J gene TRBJ2-5; TRBD1 aligns across 11 bases. In germline, CDR1 is LGHNA, CDR2 YSLEER. The CDR3 loop spans 15 amino acids. The V gene end was trimmed by 1 base and the J gene end by 4 bases; junction bases not matched to a gene: 2. CDR3 sequence: CASSQGTGGVETQYF. CDR3 DNA sequence: TGCGCCAGCAGCCAAGGGACAGGGGGCGTAGAGACCCAGTACTTC.

This rearrangement joins TRBV5-1 to TRBJ2-7; D is uncertain. CDR1 and CDR2 (germline): SGHRS, YFSETQ. Trimming took off 2 bases at V and 7 bases at J, with 34 bases between the two ends. This CDR3 is 20 amino acids long. CDR3 amino acids: CASSFSPQHDGRYPRWEQYF. CDR3 nucleotides: TGCGCCAGCAGCTTCTCCCCACAACACGACGGGCGCTACCCTCGTTGGGAGCAGTACTTC. The whole variable domain, filled in from reference TRBV5-1 and TRBJ2-7, reads KAGVTQTPRYLIKTRGQQVTLSCSPISGHRSVSWYQQTPGQGLQFLFEYFSETQRNKGNFPGRFSGRQFSNSRSEMNVSTLELGDSALYLCASSFSPQHDGRYPRWEQYFGPGTRLTVT.

This clonotype was picked up a small number of times. V is TRBV4-3 and J is TRBJ2-2, with D unresolved. The CDR3 sequence is 15 residues long. Trimming shortened V by 0 bases and J by 5 bases, and 10 bases separated the two germline ends. Per the germline V gene, CDR1 is LGHNA and CDR2 is YSLEER. As DNA, the CDR3 is TGCGCCAGCAGCCAAGATCTAATCGGTACCGGGGAGCTGTTTTTT. It is translated as CASSQDLIGTGELFF.

This sequence joins TRBV5-1 and TRBJ1-1, with TRBD1 matching 10 bases. V lost 2 bases to trimming and J lost 8 bases; unmatched junction nucleotides: 6. This CDR3 is built from 14 residues. CDR1 SGHRS and CDR2 YFSETQ come from the germline V gene. This CDR3 reads CASSFRTGGREAFF. The CDR3, as DNA: TGCGCCAGCAGCTTTAGGACAGGGGGTAGAGAAGCTTTCTTT.

This clonotype was seen a handful of times. The chain combines TRBV15 with TRBJ2-7; D is uncertain. The V and J ends lost 4 bases and 0 bases respectively, with 10 bases between them. Germline CDR1 LNHNV, CDR2 YYDKDF (reference sequence). This CDR3 comprises 14 residues. DNA for the CDR3: TGTGCCACCAGCACCCGCTGGAACTCCTACGAGCAGTACTTC. Residues: CATSTRWNSYEQYF.

The rearrangement links TRBV29-1 to TRBJ1-1; no firm D call. The CDR3 has 11 amino acids. V was trimmed by 4 bases and J by 0 bases, leaving 3 bases between them. Per the germline V gene, CDR1 is SQVTM and CDR2 is ANQGSEA. The CDR3 DNA follows: TGCAGCGTTGCAGTGAACACTGAAGCTTTCTTT. It encodes CSVAVNTEAFF. Supplemented by reference TRBV29-1 and TRBJ1-1, the full variable domain reads SAVISQKPSRDICQRGTSLTIQCQVDSQVTMMFWYRQQPGQSLTLIATANQGSEATYESGFVIDKFPISRPNLTFSTLTVSNMSPEDSSIYLCSVAVNTEAFFGQGTRLTVV.

This clonotype was counted between two and nine times. A read error may produce the germline difference seen at one junction end. V usage is TRBV7-7 and J usage is TRBJ2-3; perhaps TRBD2 as D (5 bases). The germline CDR1 and CDR2 sequences are SSHAT and FNYEAQ (reference sequence). This CDR3 spans 16 amino acids. The CDR3 protein is CASSLGLHPVTDTQYF. The CDR3, as DNA: TGTGCTAGCAGCTTAGGACTGCATCCAGTGACAGATACGCAGTATTTT.

A few counts support this clonotype. This chain connects TRBV29-1 to TRBJ1-2; D may be TRBD1 (6 bases). V lost 5 bases to trimming and J lost 4 bases, with 17 bases between them. The CDR3 runs to 14 residues. The V gene's germline CDR1 is SQVTM and CDR2 ANQGSEA. The CDR3 spells CSVTQTQGLYGYTF. DNA of the CDR3: TGCAGCGTTACCCAAACACAGGGCCTCTATGGCTACACCTTC.